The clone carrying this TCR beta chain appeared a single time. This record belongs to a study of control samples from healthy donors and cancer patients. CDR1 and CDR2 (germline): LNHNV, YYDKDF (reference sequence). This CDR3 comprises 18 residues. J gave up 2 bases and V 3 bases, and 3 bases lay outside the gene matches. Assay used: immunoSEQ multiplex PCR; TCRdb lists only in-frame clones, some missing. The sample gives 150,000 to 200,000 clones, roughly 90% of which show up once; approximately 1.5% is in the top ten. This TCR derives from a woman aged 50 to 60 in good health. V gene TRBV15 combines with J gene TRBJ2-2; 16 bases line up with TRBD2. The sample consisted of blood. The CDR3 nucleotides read TGTGCCACCAGCAGGGGACTAGCGGGAGGGCCAAACACCGGGGAGCTGTTTTTT. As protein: CATSRGLAGGPNTGELFF.